These 30 T cell receptor beta chains were sequenced from one sample in a study of radiation and T cells in renal cell carcinoma (dated by TCRdb to about 2020). Library method: the immunoSEQ multiplex PCR assay. Sourced from immuneACCESS, this table was stored by TCRdb with only in-frame sequences that have V and J called. A share of the clones is absent; for the studies checked, an unresolved V gene accounts for under half, and the remainder has no known explanation. The sample table contains some 80,000 clones; only one count was recorded for 80% to 90% of them. The ten largest account for approximately 22% of the sample. The time point label here, explained by the study, means: blood 2 weeks post-SBRT. In light of the paper, this sample's treatment or condition label describes: 15 Gy SBRT to primary tumor, nephrectomy 4 weeks later. Sequences were derived from blood, sampled from a patient whose treatment included radiotherapy and nephrectomy. These receptors were collected from a woman between 45 and 65 years old with renal cell carcinoma.

V is TRBV18 and J is TRBJ1-1; 8 bases fit TRBD1. Per germline, CDR1 KGHSH and CDR2 LQKENI. The CDR3 covers 15 residues. With 7 bases clipped from V and 1 base from J, the junction kept 8 bases outside the gene matches. CDR3 DNA sequence: TGTGCCAGCTATCAGGGGGCGCGGGAGAACACTGAAGCTTTCTTT. Translation: CASYQGARENTEAFF.

The genes are TRBV11-3 and TRBJ2-4; D uncertain. Germline CDR1 SGHNT, CDR2 YENEEA. This CDR3 spans 14 amino acids. V lost 0 bases, J lost 2 bases, and 5 bases lay in between. CDR3 residues: CASSLDATKNIQYF. The CDR3 DNA follows: TGTGCCAGCAGCTTAGATGCGACCAAAAACATTCAGTACTTC.

The chain combines TRBV27 with TRBJ1-5, with 8 nucleotides matching TRBD1. Germline CDR1 and CDR2: MNHEY and SMNVEV (reference sequence). V dropped 1 base and J dropped 8; count of bases not matched to a gene: 13. This CDR3 is 17 amino acids long. The CDR3 DNA is TGTGCCAGCAGTTTATACGGGACAGGCTTATTCAGGGAGCCCCAGCATTTT. As protein: CASSLYGTGLFREPQHF.

The chain combines TRBV27 with TRBJ2-2, with 9 bases identical to TRBD1. The V segment lost 4 bases and the J segment 4 bases; nucleotides outside the gene matches: 4. The CDR3 spans 15 residues. CDR1 MNHEY and CDR2 SMNVEV come from the germline V gene (reference sequence). The CDR3 bases are TGTGCCAGCAGTTGGGGACAGGGTAGCACCGGGGAGCTGTTTTTT. Its protein is CASSWGQGSTGELFF.

V is TRBV7-9 and J is TRBJ2-3; TRBD1 agrees at 7 bases. Per germline, CDR1 SEHNR and CDR2 FQNEAQ (reference sequence). This CDR3 comprises 16 residues. Unmatched junction bases numbered 9, after V lost 4 bases and J lost 2 bases. The chain's CDR3 is CASSSTDRSYTDTQYF. The CDR3 nucleotides are TGTGCCAGCAGCTCAACGGACAGGAGCTACACAGATACGCAGTATTTT.

The chain recombines TRBV9 with TRBJ2-7; TRBD2 matches 9 bases. V gave up 4 bases and J gave up 1 base; unmatched junction bases: 9. The V gene's germline CDR1 is SGDLS and CDR2 YYNGEE. This CDR3 has 16 amino acids. CDR3 bases: TGTGCCAGCAGCCCTCGAGGGACTAGCTCATCCTACGAGCAGTACTTC. Translated, it gives CASSPRGTSSSYEQYF.

The rearrangement uses TRBV28 and TRBJ2-5; 7 positions agree with TRBD1. Germline-derived CDR1 and CDR2 are MDHEN and SYDVKM. Unmatched junction bases numbered 8, after V lost 6 bases and J lost 4 bases. This CDR3 has 14 residues. CDR3 amino acids: CASSLHRGAETQYF. The DNA of the CDR3 is TGTGCCAGCAGCCTCCACAGGGGAGCAGAGACCCAGTACTTC.

This chain links TRBV4-1 with TRBJ1-2, with D perhaps matching TRBD1 (6 bases). Germline V lookup: CDR1 MGHRA, CDR2 YSYEKL. Trimming stripped 2 bases from V and 8 bases from J, with 15 bases between. This CDR3 spans 14 amino acids. The CDR3: CASSQTGRGGGYTF. The CDR3, as DNA: TGCGCCAGCAGCCAAACAGGGAGGGGGGGCGGCTACACCTTC.

The rearrangement uses TRBV21-1 and TRBJ2-7. TRBV21-1 is described as a pseudogene. CDR3 length equals 13 residues. CDR3 DNA: TGTGCCAGCCCCGGGGCGACCGCCTACGAGCAGTACTTC. This sequence encodes CASPGATAYEQYF.

This chain connects TRBV10-2 to TRBJ2-1, with D possibly matching TRBD2 (7 bases). This CDR3 is built from 15 residues. Germline V gene sequence: CDR1 WSHSY, CDR2 SAAADI. The V end was cut by 6 bases, the J end by 8 bases, with 20 bases between. The DNA of the CDR3 is TGCGCCAGCAGCCCCAATCGCGGGGGCGGGGATGAGCAGTTCTTC. Amino acid sequence: CASSPNRGGGDEQFF.

The CDR3 DNA is TGTGCCAGCAGTTACTCGGCGGGGGGGCAGCAGTTCTTC. Protein: CASSYSAGGQQFF. The chain combines TRBV6-5 with TRBJ2-1; TRBD2 aligns across 9 bases. Per germline, CDR1 MNHEY and CDR2 SVGAGI. V lost 0 bases to trimming and J lost 11 bases; unmatched junction nucleotides: 2. The CDR3 runs to 13 residues.

The V call is TRBV14, the J call TRBJ1-2, with a tentative D call TRBD1 (5 bases). V lost 3 bases, J lost 6 bases, and 17 bases lay in between. Per germline, CDR1 SGHDN and CDR2 FVKESK. The CDR3 spans 15 residues. The CDR3 bases are TGTGCCAGCAGCCACTTGAGCAGGGAGCTCGATGGCTACACCTTC. As protein: CASSHLSRELDGYTF. Complete variable domain (other parts from reference TRBV14 and TRBJ1-2): EAGVTQFPSHSVIEKGQTVTLRCDPISGHDNLYWYRRVMGKEIKFLLHFVKESKQDESGMPNNRFLAERTGGTYSTLKVQPAELEDSGVYFCASSHLSRELDGYTFGSGTRLTVV.

This clone appeared once. J is TRBJ2-2 and V is TRBV11-1, with D perhaps TRBD2 (6 bases). The CDR3 totals 15 residues. Germline values: CDR1 SGHAT, CDR2 FQDESV (reference sequence). V dropped 1 base and J dropped 6 bases, with 12 bases sitting between them. As DNA, the CDR3 is TGTGCCAGCAGCTTAGGCGGGGTCGAGGCCGGGGAGCTGTTTTTT. Translation gives CASSLGGVEAGELFF.

This rearrangement joins TRBV6-1 to TRBJ2-7; 13 nucleotides agree with TRBD2. J lost 6 bases, V lost 6 bases, and 8 bases had no gene match. Germline V gene lookup returns CDR1 MNHNS and CDR2 SASEGT. CDR3 length: 15 amino acids. The chain's CDR3 is CASRSTSGGVGEQYF. Here the CDR3 DNA reads TGTGCCAGCAGGAGTACTAGCGGGGGGGTTGGCGAGCAGTACTTC.

This clone appeared a few times. V and J are TRBV18 and TRBJ1-1; TRBD1 agrees at 7 bases. Per germline, CDR1 KGHSH and CDR2 LQKENI. V shed 3 bases and J 4 bases; nucleotides not matched to a gene: 11. The CDR3 runs to 16 residues. The CDR3 here is CASSPRQGEWSTEAFF. The CDR3 nucleotides are TGTGCCAGCTCACCTCGACAGGGTGAATGGAGCACTGAAGCTTTCTTT.

The V gene is TRBV7-9, the J gene TRBJ2-7, with no clear D. This CDR3 has 15 residues. Germline CDR1 SEHNR, CDR2 FQNEAQ (reference sequence). Trimming removed 7 bases from V and 2 bases from J, with 18 bases in between. The CDR3: CASNQRPEWTYEQYF. CDR3 bases: TGTGCCAGCAACCAGCGCCCGGAGTGGACCTACGAGCAGTACTTC. The full variable domain, rest sourced from reference TRBV7-9 and TRBJ2-7, is DTGVSQNPRHKITKRGQNVTFRCDPISEHNRLYWYRQTLGQGPEFLTYFQNEAQLEKSRLLSDRFSAERPKGSFSTLEIQRTEQGDSAMYLCASNQRPEWTYEQYFGPGTRLTVT.

The chain has TRBV13 and TRBJ2-3; D gene uncertain. This CDR3 has 14 residues. V dropped 4 bases and J dropped 3 bases, with 11 bases sitting between them. The V gene's germline CDR1 is PRHDT and CDR2 FYEKMQ (reference sequence). In nucleotides, the CDR3 is TGTGCCAGCAGCTACCCTTCGAGAACAGATACGCAGTATTTT. Amino acid sequence: CASSYPSRTDTQYF.

This chain connects TRBV9 to TRBJ1-2; D unclear. The V end lost 0 bases, the J end lost 5 bases, and 8 bases lay between the germline ends. CDR1 SGDLS and CDR2 YYNGEE come from the germline V gene. This CDR3 spans 13 amino acids. CDR3 protein: CASSVEAEYGYTF. As DNA, the CDR3 is TGTGCCAGCAGCGTAGAGGCCGAGTATGGCTACACCTTC.

The rearrangement links TRBV6-4 to TRBJ1-2; D perhaps matches TRBD1 (5 bases). V lost 6 bases and J 3 bases, leaving 14 bases between the germline ends. Germline CDR1 and CDR2: MRHNA and SNTAGT. This CDR3 spans 14 amino acids. This chain's CDR3 is CASSAELGDYGYTF. CDR3 sequence (DNA): TGTGCCAGCAGCGCGGAGTTGGGGGACTATGGCTACACCTTC.

The CDR3 DNA is TGTGCCAGCAGTTTACCCCGAGGACTGGGTAACACCGGGGAGCTGTTTTTT. Amino acid sequence: CASSLPRGLGNTGELFF. The gene calls are TRBV11-3 and TRBJ2-2; a possible D gene is TRBD2 (5 bases). The V gene's germline CDR1 is SGHNT and CDR2 YENEEA. Trimming removed 6 bases at V and 2 bases at J, with 19 bases between. CDR3 length: 17 amino acids.

The CDR3 DNA follows: TGTGCCAGCAGCTTGCACCGCTACGAGCAGTACTTC. Its protein product is CASSLHRYEQYF. The rearrangement links TRBV5-4 to TRBJ2-7; D is unresolved. Germline V gene sequence: CDR1 SGHNT, CDR2 YYREEE (reference sequence). Between the trimmed V and J ends, which lost 1 base and 3 bases, there was a span of 5 bases. The CDR3 covers 12 residues.

The chain uses TRBV7-7 and TRBJ2-5; D is possibly TRBD1 (6 bases). This CDR3 is built from 13 residues. Germline-derived CDR1 and CDR2 are SSHAT and FNYEAQ (reference sequence). With 5 bases removed from V and 2 bases from J, the gap between germline ends came to 9 bases. The CDR3 DNA reads TGTGCCAGCAGCGAAGACAGGCAAGAGACCCAGTACTTC. This codes for CASSEDRQETQYF. The entire variable domain, with the rest obtained from reference TRBV7-7 and TRBJ2-5, is as follows: GAGVSQSPRYKVTKRGQDVTLRCDPISSHATLYWYQQALGQGPEFLTYFNYEAQPDKSGLPSDRFSAERPEGSISTLTIQRTEQRDSAMYRCASSEDRQETQYFGPGTRLLVL.

This chain links TRBV27 with TRBJ1-6, with 8 nucleotides matching TRBD1. This CDR3 comprises 17 residues. Germline CDR1 is MNHEY and CDR2 is SMNVEV (reference sequence). The V and J ends lost 7 bases and 3 bases, in that order; junction bases with no gene match: 11. In DNA, the CDR3 is TGTGCCAGCAACCCGTCCGGACAGGGAATCTATAATTCACCCCTCCACTTT. It translates to CASNPSGQGIYNSPLHF.

This chain links TRBV14 with TRBJ2-5; 12 positions agree with TRBD2. With V trimmed by 3 bases and J by 4 bases, 0 bases remained unmatched. The CDR3 length is 14 residues. The V gene's germline CDR1 is SGHDN and CDR2 FVKESK. CDR3 coding DNA: TGTGCCAGCAGCCAGACTAGCGGGAGAGAGACCCAGTACTTC. Translating gives CASSQTSGRETQYF.

Worth noting for this clone: Other DNA sequences in this sample translate to the same CDR3. As DNA, the CDR3 is TGCGCCAGCAGCCAAGATAGGGCCACAGATACGCAGTATTTT. Its translation is CASSQDRATDTQYF. The gene calls are TRBV4-3 and TRBJ2-3; the D is unclear. Germline assignment: CDR1 LGHNA and CDR2 YSLEER. There are 14 residues in the CDR3. Trimming took off 0 bases at V and 2 bases at J, with 6 bases between the two ends.

This chain uses TRBV19 with TRBJ1-5, with TRBD1 identical over 7 bases. CDR3 length equals 17 residues. Unmatched junction bases numbered 6, after V lost 1 base and J lost 0 bases. Germline lookup yields CDR1 LNHDA and CDR2 SQIVND (reference sequence). CDR3 protein: CASSIVGQTISNQPQHF. The CDR3, as DNA: TGTGCCAGTAGTATAGTGGGACAGACTATTAGCAATCAGCCCCAGCATTTT. Full variable domain (rest looked up from reference TRBV19 and TRBJ1-5): DGGITQSPKYLFRKEGQNVTLSCEQNLNHDAMYWYRQDPGQGLRLIYYSQIVNDFQKGDIAEGYSVSREKKESFPLTVTSAQKNPTAFYLCASSIVGQTISNQPQHFGDGTRLSIL.

The chain is built from TRBV5-4 and TRBJ2-3; D ambiguous. With 4 bases removed from V and 3 bases from J, the gap between germline ends came to 12 bases. Germline V CDR1 and CDR2: SGHNT, YYREEE (reference sequence). The CDR3 has 14 residues. The CDR3 loop reads CASSPIPSTDTQYF. In DNA form, the CDR3 reads TGTGCCAGCAGCCCAATCCCATCGACAGATACGCAGTATTTT.

The chain recombines TRBV7-2 with TRBJ2-5, with D unclear. Per the germline V gene, CDR1 is SGHTA and CDR2 is FQGNSA. Deletions cut 2 bases from V and 1 base from J, with 11 bases between. CDR3 length: 15 amino acids. The chain's CDR3 is CASSLSPSFQETQYF. CDR3 bases: TGTGCCAGCAGCTTAAGTCCCAGCTTCCAAGAGACCCAGTACTTC.

J is TRBJ1-1 and V is TRBV6-6; 8 positions match TRBD1. This CDR3 has 14 residues. CDR1 is MNHNY, CDR2 SVGAGI, per germline (reference sequence). V was pared by 0 bases and J by 5 bases, with 2 bases of the junction left unmatched. DNA for the CDR3: TGTGCCAGCAGTTACTCGGGGGACAGGACTGAAGCTTTCTTT. Translating it yields CASSYSGDRTEAFF.

The J gene is TRBJ2-5, the V gene TRBV6-5; TRBD2 matches 15 bases. CDR1 is MNHEY and CDR2 is SVGAGI in the germline V gene. The trim removed 4 bases at V and 4 bases at J, leaving 1 base unmatched. This CDR3 has 15 amino acids. The chain's CDR3 is CASSLGLAGGETQYF. The CDR3 DNA reads as TGTGCCAGCAGTTTGGGACTAGCGGGAGGAGAGACCCAGTACTTC.